Following are 30 T cell receptor beta chains from one sample sequenced in a study of chronic HIV infection and antiretroviral therapy (dated by TCRdb to 2013 to 2016). The library relied on 5' RACE. Sequencer: Illumina MiSeq. TCRdb reprocessed the public reads (quality trimming at Q25 with fastp, clone calling with MiXCR) and kept in-frame beta chains. Records with the same CDR3 protein are collapsed into one entry carrying the most frequent genes and DNA. The sample data list fewer than 40,000 distinct CDR3 sequences, and over 7% of these were observed just once. Together, the top ten hold roughly 2.7% of the sample. The sequencing input was peripheral blood. The receptor source for this set is an adult who had HIV and had not received antiretroviral therapy, or was an uninfected healthy control (not recorded which).

The CDR3 region is CASSDYQTNTEAFF. The CDR3 region has the DNA TGTGCCAGCAGTGATTACCAGACGAACACTGAAGCTTTCTTT. The rearrangement uses TRBV25-1 and TRBJ1-1; D ambiguous. Germline CDR1 MGHDK, CDR2 SYGVNS. This CDR3 contains 14 residues. Trimming left V 3 bases short and J 1 base short, with 9 bases between.

The V call is TRBV7-2, the J call TRBJ2-3; TRBD1 might be the D (6 bases). The CDR3 spans 13 residues. V was shortened by 6 bases and J by 4 bases, with 11 bases between the two germline ends. The germline V gene encodes CDR1 SGHTA and CDR2 FQGNSA. The DNA for the CDR3 is TGTGCCAGCAGTCGACAGGACCCAGATACGCAGTATTTT. Translation gives CASSRQDPDTQYF.

This clonotype came up many times. V is TRBV4-1 and J is TRBJ2-5, with 9 bases that match TRBD1. The CDR3 runs to 14 residues. The V segment lost 2 bases and the J segment 7 bases; nucleotides outside the gene matches: 5. CDR1 and CDR2 (germline): MGHRA, YSYEKL. In nucleotides, the CDR3 is TGCGCCAGCAGCCAACCGGGACAGGGATGGACCCAGTACTTC. This codes for CASSQPGQGWTQYF.

This clonotype showed up many times. The chain recombines TRBV7-9 with TRBJ2-2; D uncertain. This CDR3 has 12 residues. V lost 5 bases, J lost 6 bases, and 7 bases lay in between. Germline V gene data show CDR1 as SEHNR and CDR2 as FQNEAQ (reference sequence). CDR3 sequence: CASSQPAGELFF. The CDR3 nucleotides are TGTGCCAGCAGCCAACCGGCCGGGGAGCTGTTTTTT.

The J gene is TRBJ2-7, the V gene TRBV27; TRBD1 is a possible D gene (6 bases). The germline V gene encodes CDR1 MNHEY and CDR2 SMNVEV (reference sequence). The CDR3 is 16 residues long. Deletions cut 6 bases from V and 1 base from J, with 19 bases between. The CDR3 is CASSPGSGTSSYEQYF. DNA for the CDR3: TGTGCCAGCAGCCCTGGTTCTGGGACATCATCCTACGAGCAGTACTTC.

V and J are TRBV7-2 and TRBJ1-6; 7 nucleotides line up with TRBD1. The CDR3 totals 15 residues. V lost 3 bases and J lost 13; bases outside the gene matches: 12. From germline, CDR1 is SGHTA and CDR2 FQGNSA. For the CDR3, the DNA is TGTGCCAGCAGCTTGACGTCCGGGACAGACGTCCCCCTCCACTTT. This encodes CASSLTSGTDVPLHF.

In its sample, this clonotype was seen a few times. The V and J genes are TRBV29-1 and TRBJ2-3; D unresolved. Germline CDR1 SQVTM, CDR2 ANQGSEA. Trimming shortened V by 0 bases and J by 2 bases, and 9 bases separated the two germline ends. This CDR3 is 14 amino acids long. CDR3 region: CSVEDGQYTDTQYF. The CDR3 DNA follows: TGCAGCGTTGAAGATGGTCAGTACACAGATACGCAGTATTTT.

By share of the sample, this clonotype is medium-sized. The chain combines TRBV12-3 or TRBV12-4 with TRBJ2-4; D uncertain. The CDR3 sequence is 13 residues long. Trimming took off 1 base at V and 0 bases at J, with 1 base between the two ends. CDR3 region: CASSLEAKNIQYF. CDR3 DNA sequence: TGTGCCAGCAGTTTAGAAGCCAAAAACATTCAGTACTTC.

This chain uses TRBV6-5 with TRBJ2-7; 7 bases are shared with TRBD1. The V gene end was trimmed by 0 bases and the J gene end by 0 bases; junction bases not matched to a gene: 2. There are 15 residues in the CDR3. Per the germline V gene, CDR1 is MNHEY and CDR2 is SVGAGI. In DNA form, the CDR3 reads TGTGCCAGCAGTTACTCGGGGGACAGCTCCTACGAGCAGTACTTC. This encodes CASSYSGDSSYEQYF.

This rearrangement joins TRBV5-1 to TRBJ2-6; no definite D call. The CDR3 is made up of 18 amino acids. Trimming left V 3 bases short and J 0 bases short, with 16 bases between. Germline CDR1 is SGHRS and CDR2 is YFSETQ. The CDR3 coding sequence is TGCGCCAGCAGCTCGCAAACAGAGTATGACTCTGGGGCCAACGTCCTGACTTTC. Its translation is CASSSQTEYDSGANVLTF.

CDR3 in amino acids: CASSTRDRGRSGNTIYF. CDR3 in DNA: TGTGCCAGCAGCACCCGGGACAGGGGGCGATCAGGAAACACCATATATTTT. The V call is TRBV7-8, the J call TRBJ1-3; 12 nucleotides agree with TRBD1. CDR3 length equals 17 residues. Germline V CDR1 and CDR2: SGHVS, FQNEAQ. The V and J ends lost 5 bases and 4 bases, in that order; junction bases with no gene match: 9.

This clonotype has a count of ten or more. The gene calls are TRBV5-1 and TRBJ1-1; D not resolved. The CDR3 has 15 residues. V lost 4 bases to trimming and J lost 0 bases, with 13 bases between them. From germline, CDR1 is SGHRS and CDR2 YFSETQ. CDR3 DNA: TGCGCCAGCAGCCCAGTCCGCACGATGAACACTGAAGCTTTCTTT. Translated, it gives CASSPVRTMNTEAFF.

In this sample, this clonotype turned up many times. The gene calls are TRBV7-6 and TRBJ1-3; D gene uncertain. V was shortened by 1 base and J by 2 bases, with 9 bases between the two germline ends. Germline loops: CDR1 SGHVS, CDR2 FNYEAQ. This CDR3 is built from 15 residues. The CDR3 loop reads CASSLDGDPGNTIYF. The CDR3 DNA is TGTGCCAGCAGCTTAGATGGTGATCCTGGAAACACCATATATTTT.

This clonotype has at least ten counts. CDR3 coding DNA: TGTGCCAGCAGTTCCTACAGGGGTGAGCAGTTCTTC. It translates to CASSSYRGEQFF. V and J are TRBV6-6 and TRBJ2-1; 7 bases are a match to TRBD1. The trim removed 4 bases at V and 9 bases at J, leaving 3 bases unmatched. CDR1 is MNHNY, CDR2 SVGAGI, per germline (reference sequence). The CDR3 consists of 12 residues.

This clonotype appeared many times. The chain employs TRBV14 and TRBJ2-5; D may be TRBD2 (6 bases). This CDR3 has 13 amino acids. V dropped 9 bases and J dropped 10 bases, with 21 bases sitting between them. Germline V gene sequence: CDR1 SGHDN, CDR2 FVKESK. CDR3 bases: TGTGCCAGTGGAGGGCCACTCCCCAGCGGCCAGTACTTC. Residues: CASGGPLPSGQYF.

This clonotype showed up many times. This rearrangement joins TRBV29-1 to TRBJ2-5; D is unresolved. V dropped 6 bases and J dropped 2 bases, with 16 bases sitting between them. The CDR3 sequence is 14 residues long. Germline V CDR1 and CDR2: SQVTM, ANQGSEA. The CDR3 DNA reads TGCAGCGTCCTACCCGGCAGGCCACAAGAGACCCAGTACTTC. This codes for CSVLPGRPQETQYF.

In this sample, this clonotype turned up a few times. The genes are TRBV11-2 and TRBJ2-4; no reliable D call. The V end was cut by 3 bases, the J end by 9 bases, with 9 bases between. Looked up from germline, CDR1 is SGHAT and CDR2 is FQNNGV. The CDR3 is 12 residues long. The CDR3 DNA sequence: TGTGCCAGCAGCTTTACAGCTGGCATTCAGTACTTC. Translation: CASSFTAGIQYF.

This clonotype was seen ten or more times. This chain uses TRBV20-1 with TRBJ1-1; D unclear. CDR1 and CDR2 (germline): DFQATT, SNEGSKA (reference sequence). V was trimmed by 3 bases and J by 2 bases, leaving 7 bases between them. The CDR3 has 12 amino acids. CDR3 sequence reads: CSASSGNTEAFF. The CDR3 DNA follows: TGCAGTGCTAGTTCCGGTAACACTGAAGCTTTCTTT.

The sample holds many counts of this clonotype. For the CDR3, the DNA is TGCAGCGCCCGGACAGGGGGGTTGATACAGAATGAGCAGTTCTTC. It translates to CSARTGGLIQNEQFF. The chain links TRBV29-1 to TRBJ2-1; 10 nucleotides align to TRBD1. V was clipped by 7 bases and J by 7 bases; unmatched bases: 13. Germline V gene lookup returns CDR1 SQVTM and CDR2 ANQGSEA. The CDR3 is 15 residues long.

The table lists this clonotype with many counts. CDR3 coding DNA: TGTGCCAGCAGTTACCCCGGGGGGAACCAAGAGACCCAGTACTTC. This translates into CASSYPGGNQETQYF. V is TRBV6-5 and J is TRBJ2-5; 7 bases line up with TRBD2. Unmatched junction bases numbered 3, after V lost 2 bases and J lost 0 bases. This CDR3 contains 15 residues. Germline V lookup: CDR1 MNHEY, CDR2 SVGAGI.

This clonotype was observed at least ten times. The chain combines TRBV4-1 with TRBJ2-5; D gene unclear. V lost 0 bases and J lost 8, with 4 bases in between. CDR3 length: 11 amino acids. The germline gives CDR1 MGHRA, CDR2 YSYEKL. The CDR3 coding sequence is TGCGCCAGCAGCCAAGATCGCACCCAGTACTTC. It codes for CASSQDRTQYF.

The chain is built from TRBV11-2 and TRBJ2-7; 8 positions agree with TRBD1. V lost 1 base and J lost 5; bases outside the gene matches: 4. This CDR3 spans 14 amino acids. Per germline, CDR1 SGHAT and CDR2 FQNNGV. The DNA of the CDR3 is TGTGCCAGCAGCTTAGGGACAGGGCCCCACGAGCAGTACTTC. Its translation is CASSLGTGPHEQYF.

This clonotype was observed a handful of times. The chain employs TRBV3-1 and TRBJ2-1; 15 bases map to TRBD2. Germline V gives CDR1 LGHDT, CDR2 YNNKEL (reference sequence). V gave up 4 bases and J gave up 8 bases; unmatched junction bases: 9. The CDR3 extends over 17 amino acids. The CDR3 here is CASSPGTSGRFMDEQFF. DNA for the CDR3: TGTGCCAGCAGCCCAGGGACTAGCGGGAGGTTTATGGATGAGCAGTTCTTC.

This clonotype was seen at least ten times. The chain couples TRBV2 to TRBJ2-5; 7 bases match TRBD1. Germline V gene data show CDR1 as SNHLY and CDR2 as FYNNEI. CDR3 length: 13 residues. The junction had 3 bases not matched to a gene; V was cut back by 8 bases and J by 0 bases. The CDR3 DNA is TGTGCCAGCCCCGGGACAGACCAAGAGACCCAGTACTTC. Translating gives CASPGTDQETQYF.

J is TRBJ2-5 and V is TRBV29-1; possibly TRBD1 or TRBD2 for D (5 bases each). Germline V gene sequence: CDR1 SQVTM, CDR2 ANQGSEA. There are 12 residues in the CDR3. The ends were cut back, 3 bases at V and 2 bases at J, with 7 bases in the middle. The CDR3 DNA reads as TGCAGCGTTGACGAGGGGCAAGAGACCCAGTACTTC. Its translation: CSVDEGQETQYF.

The table lists this clonotype with many counts. V usage is TRBV2 and J usage is TRBJ2-7; TRBD2 aligns across 8 bases. Germline V gene lookup returns CDR1 SNHLY and CDR2 FYNNEI. The CDR3 has 16 amino acids. After removal of 0 bases from V and 1 base from J, the junction contained 5 bases not matched to a gene. The chain's CDR3 is CASSEAASGYSYEQYF. CDR3 in DNA: TGTGCCAGCAGTGAAGCGGCTAGCGGGTATTCCTACGAGCAGTACTTC. Based on the CDR3 plus reference TRBV2 and TRBJ2-7, the full variable domain is EPEVTQTPSHQVTQMGQEVILRCVPISNHLYFYWYRQILGQKVEFLVSFYNNEISEKSEIFDDQFSVERPDGSNFTLKIRSTKLEDSAMYFCASSEAASGYSYEQYFGPGTRLTVT.

About this clonotype itself: It may be a read error: a sequence one base away is much more abundant. The rearrangement links TRBV12-3 or TRBV12-4 to TRBJ2-5; D gene ambiguous. The CDR3 consists of 16 residues. Here the CDR3 DNA reads TGTACCAGCAGTTTAGCAAGCGTGACGTCCGTGGAGACCCAGTACTTC. Its translation is CTSSLASVTSVETQYF.

This clonotype was seen ten or more times. The rearrangement links TRBV3-1 to TRBJ2-6, with D maybe TRBD1 (6 bases). This CDR3 comprises 13 residues. Germline V gene data show CDR1 as LGHDT and CDR2 as YNNKEL (reference sequence). The germline V and J ends were trimmed by 4 bases and 9 bases, with 10 bases remaining between them. CDR3 sequence: CASSPTGNNVLTF. CDR3 bases: TGTGCCAGCAGCCCCACAGGGAACAACGTCCTGACTTTC.

This clonotype has a count of ten or more. This chain links TRBV20-1 with TRBJ2-3; no reliable D call. Trimming stripped 3 bases from V and 4 bases from J, with 20 bases between. CDR1 and CDR2 (germline): DFQATT, SNEGSKA (reference sequence). This CDR3 has 16 amino acids. The CDR3: CSARRAWTNTADTQYF. The CDR3 bases are TGCAGTGCTAGGCGAGCCTGGACCAACACAGCAGATACGCAGTATTTT.

There are a few counts of this clonotype. V gene TRBV21-1 combines with J gene TRBJ2-3; the table's D call, TRBD1, was not checked against the DNA. TRBV21-1 is classified as a pseudogene. The CDR3 is 13 amino acids. This CDR3 reads CASVGQSTDTQYF. The CDR3, as DNA: TGTGCCAGCGTCGGACAGAGCACAGATACGCAGTATTTT.